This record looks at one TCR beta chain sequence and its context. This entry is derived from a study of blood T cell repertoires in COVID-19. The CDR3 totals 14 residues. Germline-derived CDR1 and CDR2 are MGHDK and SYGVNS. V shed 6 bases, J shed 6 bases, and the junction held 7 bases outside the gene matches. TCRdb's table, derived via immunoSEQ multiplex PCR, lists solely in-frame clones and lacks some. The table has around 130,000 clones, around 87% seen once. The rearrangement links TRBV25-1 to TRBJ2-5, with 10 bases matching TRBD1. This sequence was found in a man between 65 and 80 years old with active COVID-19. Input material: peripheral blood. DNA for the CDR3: TGTGCCAGCAGGGGGGACAGGGGTCTACAGACCCAGTACTTC. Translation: CASRGDRGLQTQYF.